This TCR beta chain was captured in a study of T cell changes during pregnancy in multiple sclerosis. Assay used: immunoSEQ multiplex PCR; TCRdb lists only in-frame clones, some missing. The sample holds about 110,000 clones, just over 90% seen once. The sequence derives from a female donor with multiple sclerosis, enrolled in a pregnancy study. The sample in question was peripheral blood, obtained after pregnancy.

CDR3 amino acids: CASSLAVEGEQFF. As DNA, the CDR3 is TGTGCCAGCAGCTTAGCTGTGGAGGGTGAGCAGTTCTTC. This chain connects TRBV7-9 to TRBJ2-1; a weak D match, TRBD2 (6 bases). This CDR3 contains 13 residues. Deletions cut 0 bases from V and 9 bases from J, with 9 bases between. Germline CDR1 and CDR2: SEHNR and FQNEAQ (reference sequence). Full variable domain (remainder filled in from reference TRBV7-9 and TRBJ2-1): DTGVSQNPRHKITKRGQNVTFRCDPISEHNRLYWYRQTLGQGPEFLTYFQNEAQLEKSRLLSDRFSAERPKGSFSTLEIQRTEQGDSAMYLCASSLAVEGEQFFGPGTRLTVL.